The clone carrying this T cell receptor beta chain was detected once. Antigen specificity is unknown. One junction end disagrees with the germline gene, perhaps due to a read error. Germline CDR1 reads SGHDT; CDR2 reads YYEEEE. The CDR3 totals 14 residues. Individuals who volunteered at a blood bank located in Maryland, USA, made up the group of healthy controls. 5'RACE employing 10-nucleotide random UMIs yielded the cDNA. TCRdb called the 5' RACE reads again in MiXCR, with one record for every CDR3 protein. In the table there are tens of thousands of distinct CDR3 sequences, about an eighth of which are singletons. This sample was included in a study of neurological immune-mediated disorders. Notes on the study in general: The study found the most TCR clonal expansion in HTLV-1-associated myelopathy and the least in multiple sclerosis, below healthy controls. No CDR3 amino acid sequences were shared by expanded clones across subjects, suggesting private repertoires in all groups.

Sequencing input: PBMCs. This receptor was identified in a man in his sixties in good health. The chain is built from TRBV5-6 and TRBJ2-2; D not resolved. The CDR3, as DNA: TGTGCAAGCAGACGGGTTGCCAGCACCGGGGAGCTGTTTTTT. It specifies CASRRVASTGELFF.